This T cell receptor (beta chain) is drawn from a study of Graves' ophthalmopathy and Graves' hyperthyroidism. The overall study: Researchers obtained peripheral blood at initial diagnosis, before any treatment had begun.

The PBMC fraction was derived from around 10 ml of fresh peripheral blood. This clonotype was observed a few times. Amplifying from RNA transcripts, the study obtained TCR beta CDR3 regions. RT-PCR with HTBI primers came first, then second-round multiplex PCR. TCRdb called the multiplex PCR reads again in MiXCR, with one record for every CDR3 protein. The table lists 200,000 to 250,000 distinct CDR3 sequences, 40% to 50% of them singletons. Sequenced material: peripheral blood. The TCR sequence derives from an adult man with Graves' ophthalmopathy.

For the CDR3, the DNA is TGTGCCAGCAGTCCCGGGACAGGGGCTCCAGTGAACACTGAAGCTTTCTTT. Its translation: CASSPGTGAPVNTEAFF. The rearrangement joins TRBV12-3 or TRBV12-4 to TRBJ1-1; the match to TRBD1 covers 10 bases. The CDR3 runs 17 residues. V trimming: 5 bases; J trimming: 0 bases; junction bases outside the gene matches: 9.